This T cell receptor beta chain was recorded in a study of metastatic and nonmetastatic thyroid tumors. V dropped 2 bases and J dropped 0 bases, with 8 bases sitting between them. The germline V gene encodes CDR1 LNHDA and CDR2 SQIVND (reference sequence). This CDR3 is built from 15 residues. Many counts were recorded for this clone. What it recognizes is unknown. Each patient came to thyroid surgery without any prior treatment (of any kind). Notes on the study in general: For both blood and tumor, malignant thyroid tumors reportedly showed significantly higher TCR beta diversity than benign nodules did.

Using MiXCR, TCRdb re-called clones from the PCR reads. The repertoire holds approximately 58,000 clones, with roughly 22% as singletons. The V call is TRBV19, the J call TRBJ2-1; D remains ambiguous. The clonotype comes from a female donor with papillary thyroid cancer or a benign thyroid nodule (not recorded which). Some clones in this sample may be carry-over from other donors' samples. What was sequenced was blood. CDR3 sequence (DNA): TGTGCCAGTAGTATACCAGGTAGCTCCTACAATGAGCAGTTCTTC. Translation: CASSIPGSSYNEQFF.